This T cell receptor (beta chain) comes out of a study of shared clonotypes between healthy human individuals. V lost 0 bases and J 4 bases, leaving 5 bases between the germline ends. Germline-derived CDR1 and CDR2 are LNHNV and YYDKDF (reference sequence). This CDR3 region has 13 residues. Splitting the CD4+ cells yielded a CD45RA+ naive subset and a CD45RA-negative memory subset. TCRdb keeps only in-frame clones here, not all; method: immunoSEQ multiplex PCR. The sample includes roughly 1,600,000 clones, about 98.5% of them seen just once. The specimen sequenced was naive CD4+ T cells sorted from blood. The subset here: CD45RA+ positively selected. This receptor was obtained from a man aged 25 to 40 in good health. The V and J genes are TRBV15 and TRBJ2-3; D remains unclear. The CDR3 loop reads CATSRDHPDTQYF. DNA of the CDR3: TGTGCCACCAGCAGAGATCATCCAGATACGCAGTATTTT.